These T cell receptor beta chains were read from a single sample in a study of multiple sclerosis patients with progressive multifocal leukoencephalopathy. Clones were read by immunoSEQ multiplex PCR, and TCRdb kept only the in-frame ones, dropping some. The sample has 30,000 or so clones, more than 70% seen once. Sequencing was performed on PBMCs, taken from a patient treated with natalizumab. These receptors came from a woman aged 25 to 39 with progressive multifocal leukoencephalopathy. CDR3s include the opening cysteine and the closing phenylalanine or tryptophan. D genes are given only for firm matches. Some rows mark clone size as missing; the rest say once, few, many or name a class of expanded clone.

17	-	TRBV7-9	-	TRBJ2-5	CASSFSFEKPGSETQYF	TGTGCCAGCAGCTTCTCCTTCGAGAAGCCCGGGAGCGAGACCCAGTACTTC
11	-	TRBV6-4	-	TRBJ2-5	CANQKGETQYF	TGTGCCAACCAAAAGGGGGAGACCCAGTACTTC
15	-	TRBV2	-	TRBJ1-5	CASSLWGGGNQPQHF	TGTGCCAGCTCCCTCTGGGGAGGAGGCAATCAGCCCCAGCATTTT
15	-	TRBV19	-	TRBJ1-4	CASSIVGLGNEKLFF	TGTGCCAGTAGTATCGTTGGGTTAGGTAATGAAAAACTGTTTTTT
18	TRBD1	TRBV4-1	once	TRBJ1-1	CASSLSSGTEKLNTEAFF	TGCGCCAGCAGCTTATCTTCCGGGACAGAAAAGCTCAACACTGAAGCTTTCTTT
10	-	TRBV20-1	-	TRBJ1-5	CSAPSCPQHF	TGCAGTGCCCCCTCATGCCCCCAGCATTTT
17	TRBD2	TRBV12-5	-	TRBJ2-2	CASGSPSGGTNTGELFF	TGTGCTAGTGGCTCACCTAGCGGGGGCACGAACACCGGGGAGCTGTTTTTT
14	-	TRBV5-1	-	TRBJ1-1	CASSLVGPNTEAFF	TGCGCCAGCAGCTTGGTGGGACCTAACACTGAAGCTTTCTTT
15	-	TRBV4-3	few	TRBJ1-1	CASSQEPTLNTEAFF	TGCGCCAGCAGCCAAGAACCCACCTTGAACACTGAAGCTTTCTTT
13	-	TRBV2	-	TRBJ2-7	CASGDIFSYEQYF	TGTGCCAGCGGGGACATTTTTTCCTACGAGCAGTACTTC
15	TRBD2	TRBV7-3	-	TRBJ2-1	CASSLIRGAYNEQFF	TGTGCCAGCAGCTTAATACGGGGGGCCTACAATGAGCAGTTCTTC
13	-	TRBV28	few	TRBJ2-2	CASSQGDAGELFF	TGTGCCAGCAGTCAGGGTGACGCCGGGGAGCTGTTTTTT
17	TRBD2	TRBV29-1	-	TRBJ2-2	CSVSGLAGGQVTGELFF	TGCAGCGTTTCCGGACTAGCGGGGGGCCAGGTCACCGGGGAGCTGTTTTTT
16	TRBD2	TRBV5-4	-	TRBJ2-7	CASSSLTSGGDYEQYF	TGTGCCAGCAGCTCGCTGACTAGCGGGGGGGACTACGAGCAGTACTTC
13	-	TRBV5-1	-	TRBJ1-1	CASSPVPDTEAFF	TGCGCCAGCAGCCCGGTCCCAGACACTGAAGCTTTCTTT
10	-	TRBV5-1	-	TRBJ2-1	CASRMDEQFF	TGCGCCAGCAGGATGGATGAGCAGTTCTTC
15	TRBD1	TRBV30	-	TRBJ1-4	CAWSEWTGTNEKLFF	TGTGCCTGGAGCGAATGGACAGGGACTAATGAAAAACTGTTTTTT
17	-	TRBV4-3	-	TRBJ1-6	CASSQGGESSYNSPLHF	TGCGCCAGCAGCCAAGGAGGGGAAAGCTCCTATAATTCACCCCTCCACTTT
15	TRBD1	TRBV5-4	few	TRBJ1-2	CASSSGRQGGYGYTF	TGTGCCAGCAGCTCCGGCAGACAGGGCGGCTATGGCTACACCTTC
18	TRBD1	TRBV27	-	TRBJ1-6	CASSTGPGTGGSRSPLHF	TGTGCCAGCAGTACCGGTCCCGGGACAGGGGGCTCCCGTTCACCCCTCCACTTT
15	-	TRBV25-1	once	TRBJ1-1	CASSEIQGSNTEAFF	TGTGCCAGCAGTGAAATACAGGGATCGAACACTGAAGCTTTCTTT
16	-	TRBV5-1	-	TRBJ1-2	CASAPLGADLNYGYTF	TGCGCCAGCGCACCCCTCGGTGCCGATCTAAACTATGGCTACACCTTC
17	TRBD1	TRBV5-4	few	TRBJ2-6	CASSLGRQGTGANVLTF	TGTGCCAGCAGCTTGGGGCGACAGGGGACTGGGGCCAACGTCCTGACTTTC
16	-	TRBV15	-	TRBJ2-6	CATSRSRDSGANVLTF	TGTGCCACCAGCAGATCTAGGGACTCTGGGGCCAACGTCCTGACTTTC
14	TRBD2	TRBV10-2	-	TRBJ2-5	CASAREGHQETQYF	TGCGCCAGCGCTAGGGAGGGTCATCAAGAGACCCAGTACTTC
15	TRBD2	TRBV25-1	once	TRBJ2-1	CASSDWTSGSNEQFF	TGTGCCAGCAGTGATTGGACTAGCGGTTCCAATGAGCAGTTCTTC